This TCR beta chain was captured in a study of blood T cell repertoires in COVID-19. The wider study: Sample material is recorded as cDNA or gDNA derived from T cells, B-cell-depleted T cells, or PBMCs.

Source study methods: The assay estimated nucleated cells by amplifying reference gene primers. Repertoires were generated with immunoSEQ multiplex PCR, while TCRdb's copy carries only in-frame clones and drops some. The V and J calls and clone size are taken from that table; D and trimming were inferred from the DNA. This sample carries about 150,000 clones, 88% of them seen once, and the ten largest clones take more than 2%. Trimming removed 8 bases at V and 4 bases at J, with 14 bases between. The CDR3 loop spans 12 amino acids. Germline CDR1 and CDR2: GTSNPN and SVGIG (reference sequence). The clonotype was recovered from a woman in her seventies with acute or convalescent COVID-19. V gene TRBV30 combines with J gene TRBJ2-5, with D unclear. Sequencing was carried out using peripheral blood. The DNA of the CDR3 is TGTGCCCACGGATCTCGGGTAGAGACCCAGTACTTC. It yields the protein CAHGSRVETQYF.